What follows are 30 T cell receptor beta chains derived from one specimen sequenced in a study of CD8 T cells in ankylosing spondylitis. TCRdb redid the calling of the 5' RACE reads with MiXCR, one entry per CDR3 protein. The repertoire holds about 100,000 distinct CDR3 sequences, with 7.5% to 9% as singletons. Sequencing used blood, either unsorted or a sorted T cell fraction (not recorded which). The receptors shown here come from a male donor with ankylosing spondylitis or in good health (not recorded which).

In this sample, this clonotype turned up many times. The genes are TRBV29-1 and TRBJ1-2; a weak D match, TRBD1 (6 bases). Germline CDR1 SQVTM, CDR2 ANQGSEA. Trimming pared 6 bases from V and 13 bases from J, leaving 18 bases between. This CDR3 contains 11 residues. CDR3: CSVIIQGKGTF. In nucleotides, the CDR3 is TGCAGCGTGATAATCCAGGGGAAGGGCACCTTC.

This clonotype occurred many times. The rearrangement links TRBV9 to TRBJ1-1; D not resolved. CDR1 is SGDLS and CDR2 is YYNGEE in the germline V gene. Trimming cost V 4 bases and J 6 bases, with 19 bases left between them. This CDR3 comprises 15 residues. This CDR3 reads CASSSPLGLGSEAFF. DNA for the CDR3: TGTGCCAGCAGCTCCCCCTTAGGGTTGGGGTCTGAAGCTTTCTTT.

This clonotype came up a few times. This chain joins TRBV7-9 and TRBJ2-1; TRBD1 matches 12 bases. J lost 5 bases, V lost 6 bases, and 11 bases had no gene match. The germline gives CDR1 SEHNR, CDR2 FQNEAQ (reference sequence). CDR3 length equals 17 residues. DNA of the CDR3: TGTGCCAGCAGACCTGGACCGGGACAGGGGGCTCACAATGAGCAGTTCTTC. The encoded protein is CASRPGPGQGAHNEQFF. The full variable domain, rest sourced from reference TRBV7-9 and TRBJ2-1, is DTGVSQNPRHKITKRGQNVTFRCDPISEHNRLYWYRQTLGQGPEFLTYFQNEAQLEKSRLLSDRFSAERPKGSFSTLEIQRTEQGDSAMYLCASRPGPGQGAHNEQFFGPGTRLTVL.

This clonotype was observed many times. The chain uses TRBV15 and TRBJ2-3; tentatively, D is TRBD2 (6 bases). The CDR3 has 17 residues. Germline V CDR1 and CDR2: LNHNV, YYDKDF (reference sequence). V was shortened by 0 bases and J by 5 bases, with 18 bases between the two germline ends. CDR3 nucleotide sequence: TGTGCCACCAGCAGAGATTTGACGGGGGAAGGAGGAGATACGCAGTATTTT. Translating it yields CATSRDLTGEGGDTQYF.

Concerning this clonotype: An end of the junction differs from the germline gene, which may be a read error. The J gene is TRBJ1-2, the V gene TRBV28, with a weak D call TRBD1 (5 bases). This CDR3 spans 12 amino acids. Germline V CDR1 and CDR2: MDHEN, SYDVKM. The DNA of the CDR3 is TGTACCAGCAGTTCGGACAAGTATGGCTACACCTTC. It specifies CTSSSDKYGYTF.

This clonotype showed up many times. CDR3 DNA: TGCGCCAGCAGCTTGGAAGGGGTGAACACTGAAGCTTTCTTT. The encoded protein is CASSLEGVNTEAFF. The chain has TRBV5-1 and TRBJ1-1; D possibly corresponds to TRBD1 (5 bases). V was trimmed by 0 bases and J by 0 bases, leaving 6 bases between them. Germline CDR1 SGHRS, CDR2 YFSETQ. CDR3 length: 14 residues.

There are many counts of this clonotype. This chain uses TRBV5-6 with TRBJ2-3; no definite D call. The CDR3 totals 13 residues. Germline V lookup: CDR1 SGHDT, CDR2 YYEEEE. The V and J ends lost 4 bases and 0 bases respectively, with 6 bases between them. This CDR3 reads CASSPASTDTQYF. In DNA form, the CDR3 reads TGTGCCAGCAGCCCTGCGAGCACAGATACGCAGTATTTT.

In the case of this clonotype: This clone may be a read error of a much larger clone one base away. The J gene is TRBJ2-5, the V gene TRBV3-1; 8 bases match TRBD1. The CDR3 length is 14 residues. The germline V gene encodes CDR1 LGHDT and CDR2 YNNKEL (reference sequence). The CDR3 nucleotides read TGTGCCAACAGCTCAGGGACAGGAGGAGAGACCCAGTACTTC. This encodes CANSSGTGGETQYF.

There are many counts of this clonotype. The chain is built from TRBV7-3 and TRBJ2-3; maybe TRBD1 (6 bases). V dropped 4 bases and J dropped 2 bases, with 10 bases sitting between them. This CDR3 has 14 residues. Germline V gives CDR1 SGHTA, CDR2 FQGTGA. The DNA of the CDR3 is TGTGCCAGCAGCTCGGACAGCTACACAGATACGCAGTATTTT. Translation: CASSSDSYTDTQYF. Filled out from reference TRBV7-3 and TRBJ2-3, the complete variable domain reads GAGVSQTPSNKVTEKGKYVELRCDPISGHTALYWYRQSLGQGPEFLIYFQGTGAADDSGLPNDRFFAVRPEGSVSTLKIQRTERGDSAVYLCASSSDSYTDTQYFGPGTRLTVL.

On this clonotype: No conserved phenylalanine or tryptophan ends this CDR3, so it is likely a read error. The V gene is TRBV7-2, the J gene TRBJ2-1; TRBD1 matches 9 bases. The J segment lost 7 bases and the V segment lost 5 bases, leaving 9 bases of the junction unmatched. The CDR3 spans 15 residues. The germline V gene encodes CDR1 SGHTA and CDR2 FQGNSA. CDR3 amino acids: CASSIPGTGRNEQFS. The CDR3, as DNA: TGTGCCAGCAGCATTCCCGGGACAGGGAGGAATGAGCAGTTCTCC.

This clonotype was recorded a few times. This chain connects TRBV7-2 to TRBJ2-5; D perhaps matches TRBD2 (5 bases). V was cut by 3 bases and J by 1 base, with 6 bases left in between. This CDR3 comprises 13 residues. In germline, CDR1 is SGHTA, CDR2 FQGNSA. CDR3 coding DNA: TGTGCCAGCAGCTTTGCGGGCCAAGAGACCCAGTACTTC. Its protein is CASSFAGQETQYF.

This clonotype was detected ten times or more. This rearrangement joins TRBV24-1 to TRBJ2-3, with D possibly being TRBD2 (6 bases). Germline V gene lookup returns CDR1 KGHDR and CDR2 SFDVKD. The CDR3 totals 14 residues. V was shortened by 1 base and J by 3 bases, with 7 bases between the two germline ends. CDR3 DNA sequence: TGTGCCACCAGTGATTTCGGGGGTACAGATACGCAGTATTTT. Its protein product is CATSDFGGTDTQYF.

This clonotype was counted at least ten times. The chain combines TRBV7-2 with TRBJ1-6; possibly TRBD1 for D (6 bases). V was shortened by 5 bases and J by 7 bases, with 18 bases between the two germline ends. Germline CDR1 is SGHTA and CDR2 is FQGNSA. The CDR3 extends over 16 amino acids. CDR3 in amino acids: CASSIDRNGGNSPLHF. CDR3 bases: TGTGCCAGCAGCATCGACAGGAACGGGGGGAATTCACCCCTCCACTTT.

This clonotype was recorded many times. The chain is built from TRBV28 and TRBJ2-5; 8 bases are a match to TRBD2. V shed 6 bases, J shed 3 bases, and the junction held 15 bases outside the gene matches. The CDR3 consists of 17 residues. Germline CDR1 is MDHEN and CDR2 is SYDVKM. Here the CDR3 reads CASSFLTVAGNKETQYF. The CDR3 DNA reads TGTGCCAGCAGCTTCCTCACCGTAGCGGGGAACAAAGAGACCCAGTACTTC.

The rearrangement joins TRBV24-1 to TRBJ2-7; D is unclear. The V end was cut by 3 bases, the J end by 9 bases, with 17 bases between. This CDR3 spans 14 amino acids. Germline V CDR1 and CDR2: KGHDR, SFDVKD. The DNA of the CDR3 is TGTGCCACCAGTGATCCGACGGCGAAGTGGAGGCAGTACTTC. Amino acid sequence: CATSDPTAKWRQYF.

This clonotype was counted many times. This chain joins TRBV28 and TRBJ2-1; the match to TRBD1 covers 9 bases. The CDR3 is 15 residues long. V lost 8 bases and J lost 7; bases outside the gene matches: 12. Per germline, CDR1 MDHEN and CDR2 SYDVKM. The CDR3, as DNA: TGTGCCAGCCGTTCGACAGGGGGTTCTCGGAATGAGCAGTTCTTC. Residues: CASRSTGGSRNEQFF.

V usage is TRBV25-1 and J usage is TRBJ2-1, with a possible D match to TRBD2 (6 bases). CDR1 is MGHDK and CDR2 is SYGVNS in the germline V gene. The V and J ends lost 4 bases and 10 bases respectively, with 20 bases between them. This CDR3 is 15 amino acids long. The CDR3 region is CASSGEAGPAGEQFF. CDR3 nucleotide sequence: TGTGCCAGCAGTGGGGAGGCGGGTCCGGCCGGGGAGCAGTTCTTC. Full variable domain (remainder filled in from reference TRBV25-1 and TRBJ2-1): EADIYQTPRYLVIGTGKKITLECSQTMGHDKMYWYQQDPGMELHLIHYSYGVNSTEKGDLSSESTVSRIRTEHFPLTLESARPSHTSQYLCASSGEAGPAGEQFFGPGTRLTVL.

This clonotype came up many times. V is TRBV2 and J is TRBJ2-1; 11 bases align to TRBD2. Trimming took 4 bases from V and 1 from J; bases not matched to a gene: 0. Germline V gene lookup returns CDR1 SNHLY and CDR2 FYNNEI. This CDR3 spans 15 amino acids. CDR3 DNA: TGTGCCAGCAGTGGACTAGCGGGATCCTACAATGAGCAGTTCTTC. This sequence encodes CASSGLAGSYNEQFF.

The chain couples TRBV7-3 to TRBJ2-1, with 8 positions matching TRBD1. Unmatched junction bases numbered 10, after V lost 5 bases and J lost 7 bases. Per the germline V gene, CDR1 is SGHTA and CDR2 is FQGTGA. This CDR3 spans 15 amino acids. CDR3 protein: CASSPGTGRWNEQFF. DNA for the CDR3: TGTGCCAGCAGCCCCGGGACAGGCAGGTGGAATGAGCAGTTCTTC. Using reference TRBV7-3 and TRBJ2-1 for the parts outside the CDR3, the full variable domain is GAGVSQTPSNKVTEKGKYVELRCDPISGHTALYWYRQSLGQGPEFLIYFQGTGAADDSGLPNDRFFAVRPEGSVSTLKIQRTERGDSAVYLCASSPGTGRWNEQFFGPGTRLTVL.

This clonotype appeared many times. The chain recombines TRBV5-1 with TRBJ1-3, with D possibly TRBD1 on 5 matching bases. The V gene lost 0 bases and the J gene lost 0 bases, with 10 bases spanning the gap. CDR1 and CDR2 from the germline V gene are SGHRS and YFSETQ. The CDR3 loop spans 16 amino acids. The CDR3 sequence is CASSLDVQGSGNTIYF. The CDR3 coding sequence is TGCGCCAGCAGCTTGGACGTGCAGGGCTCTGGAAACACCATATATTTT.

This clonotype came up many times. This chain links TRBV20-1 with TRBJ2-1; TRBD2 agrees at 7 bases. With V trimmed by 5 bases and J by 8 bases, 12 bases remained unmatched. Per the germline V gene, CDR1 is DFQATT and CDR2 is SNEGSKA (reference sequence). The CDR3 sequence is 14 residues long. CDR3 coding DNA: TGCAGTGCTGGTCGACTAGCCCCCCCCCATGAGCAGTTCTTC. This gives the protein CSAGRLAPPHEQFF.

This clonotype has at least ten counts. The chain couples TRBV20-1 to TRBJ2-1; D is perhaps TRBD2 (6 bases). Trimming took 3 bases from V and 4 from J, leaving 13 bases between them. This CDR3 has 14 amino acids. Germline V gives CDR1 DFQATT, CDR2 SNEGSKA (reference sequence). In DNA, the CDR3 is TGCAGTGCTAGGGTTAGCGGCTCTTACAATGAGCAGTTCTTC. Protein sequence: CSARVSGSYNEQFF.

This clonotype was recorded many times. This sequence joins TRBV20-1 and TRBJ2-7; 11 nucleotides line up with TRBD2. The germline V gene has CDR1 DFQATT and CDR2 SNEGSKA (reference sequence). The CDR3 covers 14 residues. Germline trimming cut 6 bases from V and 0 bases from J; bases unmatched to any gene: 4. The CDR3 DNA is TGCAGTGCCCTAGCGGGGGGCCTCTCCTACGAGCAGTACTTC. Protein: CSALAGGLSYEQYF.

This clonotype occurred many times. The genes are TRBV24-1 and TRBJ2-5; D not certain. Germline V gives CDR1 KGHDR, CDR2 SFDVKD. The CDR3 has 15 amino acids. V was pared by 4 bases and J by 1 base, with 12 bases between. DNA of the CDR3: TGTGCCACCAGTGACTTGACGACCGGCCAAGAGACCCAGTACTTC. Translating it yields CATSDLTTGQETQYF.

This clonotype was seen at least ten times. The chain recombines TRBV12-3 or TRBV12-4 with TRBJ1-3; D unclear. This CDR3 has 14 residues. V lost 3 bases, J lost 0 bases, and 6 bases lay in between. The CDR3 DNA follows: TGTGCCAGCAGTTTCGGCTCCTCTGGAAACACCATATATTTT. Amino acids: CASSFGSSGNTIYF.

This clonotype was counted ten times or more. The chain uses TRBV28 and TRBJ2-5; possibly TRBD1 or TRBD2 for D (6 bases each). Germline CDR1 MDHEN, CDR2 SYDVKM. V was shortened by 2 bases and J by 1 base, with 11 bases between the two germline ends. CDR3 size: 15 residues. This CDR3 reads CASSLIGGLQETQYF. The CDR3 DNA sequence: TGTGCCAGCAGTTTAATTGGGGGGCTCCAAGAGACCCAGTACTTC.

The table lists this clonotype with many counts. The J gene is TRBJ2-7, the V gene TRBV11-1; TRBD1 is a possible D gene (6 bases). This CDR3 region has 14 residues. Looked up from germline, CDR1 is SGHAT and CDR2 is FQDESV (reference sequence). Deletions cut 4 bases from V and 2 bases from J, with 12 bases between. This CDR3 reads CASSYTGLTYEQYF. DNA of the CDR3: TGTGCCAGCAGCTACACAGGGCTCACCTACGAGCAGTACTTC.

This clonotype was seen at least ten times. The rearrangement links TRBV29-1 to TRBJ2-3, with TRBD2 matching 14 bases. This CDR3 is 16 amino acids long. With 6 bases clipped from V and 0 bases from J, the junction kept 5 bases outside the gene matches. Germline V gene lookup returns CDR1 SQVTM and CDR2 ANQGSEA. The chain's CDR3 is CSVEGLAGDSTDTQYF. The CDR3 nucleotides read TGCAGCGTAGAGGGACTAGCGGGGGATAGCACAGATACGCAGTATTTT.

The chain links TRBV3-1 to TRBJ2-4; D gene ambiguous. The CDR3 is 14 residues long. The V and J ends lost 1 base and 6 bases respectively, with 10 bases between them. Looked up from germline, CDR1 is LGHDT and CDR2 is YNNKEL (reference sequence). The CDR3 here is CASSQGMSRNIQYF. The DNA of the CDR3 is TGTGCCAGCAGCCAAGGAATGAGTAGAAACATTCAGTACTTC.

This clonotype was found many times. DNA of the CDR3: TGCAGTGTTCCGGGCCCAAATTTTAATTCACCCCTCCACTTT. Its protein product is CSVPGPNFNSPLHF. The rearrangement links TRBV20-1 to TRBJ1-6; no reliable D call. This CDR3 contains 14 residues. The V and J ends lost 7 bases and 6 bases respectively, with 16 bases between them. Germline lookup yields CDR1 DFQATT and CDR2 SNEGSKA (reference sequence).